The present T cell receptor beta chain was sequenced within a study of blood T cell repertoires in COVID-19. In the study overall: COVID-19 samples from acute and convalescent phases originated in the United States, Italy and Spain.

TCRdb's table, derived via immunoSEQ multiplex PCR, lists solely in-frame clones and lacks some. In the table there are approximately 240,000 clones, 75% to 90% of which are singletons. The cohort comprised adults aged 18 to 89 years residing in 20 to 25 US areas. This CDR3 is 14 amino acids long. V was shortened by 5 bases and J by 0 bases, with 10 bases between the two germline ends. Germline V gene data show CDR1 as LGHDT and CDR2 as YNNKEL (reference sequence). The rearrangement uses TRBV3-1 (or the pseudogene TRBV3-2) and TRBJ1-2; a possible D gene is TRBD1 (5 bases). The TCR originated in a woman aged 25 to 39 with acute COVID-19. Sequenced sample: PBMCs or T cells enriched from blood (not recorded which). CDR3 protein: CASSSGATNYGYTF. The CDR3 DNA is TGTGCCAGCAGCAGCGGGGCCACTAACTATGGCTACACCTTC.